These T cell receptor beta chains were read from a single sample in a study of cytomegalovirus exposure and HLA in healthy donors. The protocol was immunoSEQ multiplex PCR, while the TCRdb copy is restricted to in-frame clones and leaves out a portion. Here the sample spans around 150,000 clones, just under 90% being singletons. Specimen: PBMCs. The receptors come from a woman aged 30 to 39 in good health and CMV-seronegative. The CDR3 runs from the conserved cysteine through the conserved F or W. The D gene is left open where the match is weak. Size is omitted from some rows. Given values are once, few, many or a class for expanded clones.

V gene: TRBV5-1
clone size: once
J gene: TRBJ1-2
D gene: .
CDR3 DNA: TGCGCCAGCAGCTCCTCCCCGACAGCCCACTATGGCTACACCTTC
CDR3 protein: CASSSSPTAHYGYTF

V gene: TRBV7-2
clone size: .
J gene: TRBJ2-7
D gene: TRBD1
CDR3 DNA: TGTGCCAGCAGCCTACCCCTCATAGGGTACAGGGGGCTCGAGCAGTACTTC
CDR3 protein: CASSLPLIGYRGLEQYF

V gene: TRBV5-1
clone size: .
J gene: TRBJ2-7
D gene: TRBD1
CDR3 DNA: TGCGCCAGCAGCCCACAGGGACAGGGGTCCCACGAGCAGTACTTC
CDR3 protein: CASSPQGQGSHEQYF

V gene: TRBV5-5
clone size: .
J gene: TRBJ1-2
D gene: TRBD1
CDR3 DNA: TGTGCCAGCAGCTTGGAGGCAGGGGGCCCGGATGGCTACACCTTC
CDR3 protein: CASSLEAGGPDGYTF

V gene: TRBV7-2
clone size: .
J gene: TRBJ2-1
D gene: .
CDR3 DNA: TGTGCCAGCAGCTTAGTCCTAGGGGGGGAAACGCAGTTCTTC
CDR3 protein: CASSLVLGGETQFF

V gene: TRBV5-1
clone size: few
J gene: TRBJ1-1
D gene: .
CDR3 DNA: TGCGCCAGCAGCTTGGCCGGGTGGAACACTGAAGCTTTCTTT
CDR3 protein: CASSLAGWNTEAFF

V gene: TRBV5-1
clone size: .
J gene: TRBJ2-1
D gene: .
CDR3 DNA: TGCGCCAGCAGCCCCGGGACTTCGAGCTCCTACAATGAGCAGTTCTTC
CDR3 protein: CASSPGTSSSYNEQFF

V gene: TRBV7-3
clone size: .
J gene: TRBJ1-1
D gene: .
CDR3 DNA: TGTGCCAGCAGCTTAGACAGCATGAACACTGAAGCTTTCTTT
CDR3 protein: CASSLDSMNTEAFF

V gene: TRBV4-2
clone size: .
J gene: TRBJ1-1
D gene: .
CDR3 DNA: TGTGCCAGCAGTCAAGCCGGACTCGACGGGACTGAAGCTTTCTTT
CDR3 protein: CASSQAGLDGTEAFF

V gene: TRBV5-5
clone size: once
J gene: TRBJ1-4
D gene: TRBD1
CDR3 DNA: TGTGCCAGCAGCTGGGACAGGGGCCTTTCGGCTAATGAAAAACTGTTTTTT
CDR3 protein: CASSWDRGLSANEKLFF

V gene: TRBV6-5
clone size: few
J gene: TRBJ2-3
D gene: TRBD2
CDR3 DNA: TGTGCCAGCAGTGCGACTAGCGGGGACTATACGCAGTATTTT
CDR3 protein: CASSATSGDYTQYF

V gene: TRBV2
clone size: .
J gene: TRBJ2-1
D gene: TRBD2
CDR3 DNA: TGTGCCAGCAGGGGGGGGACTAGCGGGAGGGCCGGTAATGAGCAGTTCTTC
CDR3 protein: CASRGGTSGRAGNEQFF

V gene: TRBV18
clone size: .
J gene: TRBJ2-5
D gene: .
CDR3 DNA: TGTGCCAGCTCAATCGCGGAGACCCAGTACTTC
CDR3 protein: CASSIAETQYF

V gene: TRBV7-6
clone size: .
J gene: TRBJ2-5
D gene: .
CDR3 DNA: TGTGCCAGCTCCCCATCACAAGAGACCCAGTACTTC
CDR3 protein: CASSPSQETQYF

V gene: TRBV15
clone size: .
J gene: TRBJ2-7
D gene: TRBD1
CDR3 DNA: TGTGCCACCAGCAGAGAATTCGGTACAGGGGCCTACGAGCAGTACTTC
CDR3 protein: CATSREFGTGAYEQYF

V gene: TRBV13
clone size: .
J gene: TRBJ1-2
D gene: .
CDR3 DNA: TGTGCCAGCAGCCTACGGCTCCCGGGAGGCGAGGGGCACTATGGCTACACCTTC
CDR3 protein: CASSLRLPGGEGHYGYTF

V gene: TRBV7-3
clone size: few
J gene: TRBJ1-5
D gene: TRBD1
CDR3 DNA: TGTGCCAGCAGCTTAGGGGACAGGATGCGTGGAAGCAATCAGCCCCAGCATTTT
CDR3 protein: CASSLGDRMRGSNQPQHF

V gene: TRBV28
clone size: .
J gene: TRBJ1-6
D gene: .
CDR3 DNA: TGTGCCAGCAGGCTTCCGGGAAATTCACCCCTCCACTTT
CDR3 protein: CASRLPGNSPLHF

V gene: TRBV13
clone size: .
J gene: TRBJ2-1
D gene: TRBD2
CDR3 DNA: TGTGCCAGCGGGGAGGGGTACAATGAGCAGTTCTTC
CDR3 protein: CASGEGYNEQFF

V gene: TRBV6-1
clone size: .
J gene: TRBJ1-2
D gene: .
CDR3 DNA: TGTGCCAGCAGTGATTTCTACGGGAGCGGCTACACCTTC
CDR3 protein: CASSDFYGSGYTF

V gene: TRBV5-1
clone size: .
J gene: TRBJ2-3
D gene: TRBD2
CDR3 DNA: TGCGCCAGCAGCTTGGCCGGCAGCGGGAGTATGGATACGCAGTATTTT
CDR3 protein: CASSLAGSGSMDTQYF

V gene: TRBV7-2
clone size: .
J gene: TRBJ2-5
D gene: TRBD1
CDR3 DNA: TGTGCCAGCAGCTTAGTTAGCGGACAGGGTTCAGAGACCCAGTACTTC
CDR3 protein: CASSLVSGQGSETQYF

V gene: TRBV7-6
clone size: .
J gene: TRBJ2-7
D gene: TRBD1
CDR3 DNA: TGTGCCAGCAGCTTAGAGAGCCCGACAGGGAATGACGAGCAGTACTTC
CDR3 protein: CASSLESPTGNDEQYF

V gene: TRBV9
clone size: .
J gene: TRBJ2-5
D gene: .
CDR3 DNA: TGTGCCAGCAGCGTAGAGACGCGAGGGGAGACCCAGTACTTC
CDR3 protein: CASSVETRGETQYF

V gene: TRBV5-1
clone size: .
J gene: TRBJ2-2
D gene: TRBD1
CDR3 DNA: TGCGCCAGCGAGCCCGGACAGGCCGAGGGCGGGGAGCTGTTTTTT
CDR3 protein: CASEPGQAEGGELFF

V gene: TRBV6-5
clone size: .
J gene: TRBJ1-1
D gene: .
CDR3 DNA: TGTGCCAGCAGTTACTCATTTCGGGGAGGCAGCACTGAAGCTTTCTTT
CDR3 protein: CASSYSFRGGSTEAFF

V gene: TRBV19
clone size: .
J gene: TRBJ1-1
D gene: TRBD1
CDR3 DNA: TGTGCCAGTAGTATAGGTGGCAGGGGGGTAGGGACTGAAGCTTTCTTT
CDR3 protein: CASSIGGRGVGTEAFF

V gene: TRBV19
clone size: .
J gene: TRBJ2-3
D gene: .
CDR3 DNA: TGTGCCAGTAGTATCCAGGGGACAGATACGCAGTATTTT
CDR3 protein: CASSIQGTDTQYF

V gene: TRBV29-1
clone size: .
J gene: TRBJ2-7
D gene: TRBD1
CDR3 DNA: TGCAGCGTTGAGACAGGGGCTTACGAGCAGTACTTC
CDR3 protein: CSVETGAYEQYF

V gene: TRBV7-8
clone size: .
J gene: TRBJ2-7
D gene: .
CDR3 DNA: TGTGCCAGCAGCTTAGCCGAACTTACCTACGAGCAGTACTTC
CDR3 protein: CASSLAELTYEQYF

V gene: TRBV6-1
clone size: .
J gene: TRBJ2-1
D gene: .
CDR3 DNA: TGTGCCAGCAGTGCGGGACTGGTAGTCAATGAGCAGTTCTTC
CDR3 protein: CASSAGLVVNEQFF

V gene: TRBV6-4
clone size: .
J gene: TRBJ2-1
D gene: .
CDR3 DNA: TGTGCCAGCAGTGTCCAGGGGACCCCCTACAATGAGCAGTTCTTC
CDR3 protein: CASSVQGTPYNEQFF

V gene: TRBV7-2
clone size: .
J gene: TRBJ2-5
D gene: .
CDR3 DNA: TGTGCCAGCAGCTCAGACCACAGGTCCCGGGAGACCCAGTACTTC
CDR3 protein: CASSSDHRSRETQYF

V gene: TRBV5-4
clone size: .
J gene: TRBJ2-2
D gene: .
CDR3 DNA: TGTGCCAGCAGCCGTGATTCAACTGGAATTGGAGCCGGGGAGCTGTTTTTT
CDR3 protein: CASSRDSTGIGAGELFF

V gene: TRBV5-1
clone size: .
J gene: TRBJ2-3
D gene: TRBD2
CDR3 DNA: TGCGCCAGCAGCTTGATGGGGGGACTAGCGGGAGGTTCAGATACGCAGTATTTT
CDR3 protein: CASSLMGGLAGGSDTQYF

V gene: TRBV6-6
clone size: .
J gene: TRBJ2-1
D gene: .
CDR3 DNA: TGTGCCAGCAGTTACTCTCCAGGAACCTACAATGAGCAGTTCTTC
CDR3 protein: CASSYSPGTYNEQFF

V gene: TRBV28
clone size: .
J gene: TRBJ2-3
D gene: TRBD2
CDR3 DNA: TGTGCCGGAAGTCCTAGCGGTCCCACAGATACGCAGTATTTT
CDR3 protein: CAGSPSGPTDTQYF

V gene: TRBV6-5
clone size: .
J gene: TRBJ1-1
D gene: .
CDR3 DNA: TGTGCCAGCAGTTACCTCGATTGGGCTAACACTGAAGCTTTCTTT
CDR3 protein: CASSYLDWANTEAFF

V gene: TRBV4-3
clone size: few
J gene: TRBJ1-5
D gene: .
CDR3 DNA: TGCGCCAGCAGCCAAGATATGAGTAGCAATCAGCCCCAGCATTTT
CDR3 protein: CASSQDMSSNQPQHF

V gene: TRBV5-6
clone size: .
J gene: TRBJ2-7
D gene: TRBD1
CDR3 DNA: TGTGCCAGCAGCTTGGGGACAGGGGTGGGGGAGCAGTACTTC
CDR3 protein: CASSLGTGVGEQYF

V gene: TRBV4-3
clone size: .
J gene: TRBJ1-2
D gene: .
CDR3 DNA: TGCGCCAGCAGCCAAGGAACCGGGACAAACTATGGCTACACCTTC
CDR3 protein: CASSQGTGTNYGYTF

V gene: TRBV7-9
clone size: .
J gene: TRBJ2-5
D gene: .
CDR3 DNA: TGTGCCAGCAGCTTATTAGGGGTCCAAGAGACCCAGTACTTC
CDR3 protein: CASSLLGVQETQYF

V gene: TRBV27
clone size: .
J gene: TRBJ2-7
D gene: TRBD1
CDR3 DNA: TGTGCCAGCAGTCCAAGGACAGGGCACGAGCAGTACTTC
CDR3 protein: CASSPRTGHEQYF

V gene: TRBV18
clone size: .
J gene: TRBJ1-5
D gene: .
CDR3 DNA: TGTGCCAGCTCACCCGGGGTAAGGGAGCCCCAGCATTTT
CDR3 protein: CASSPGVREPQHF

V gene: TRBV19
clone size: .
J gene: TRBJ2-6
D gene: TRBD1
CDR3 DNA: TGTGCCAGTAGTGGGGACAGCCACTCTGGGGCCAACGTCCTGACTTTC
CDR3 protein: CASSGDSHSGANVLTF

V gene: TRBV25-1
clone size: .
J gene: TRBJ2-1
D gene: .
CDR3 DNA: TGTGCCAGCCGTGGCGGGATAACTTACAATGAGCAGTTCTTC
CDR3 protein: CASRGGITYNEQFF

V gene: TRBV10-3
clone size: .
J gene: TRBJ1-2
D gene: TRBD1
CDR3 DNA: TGTGCTGTGAGGGACAGGGGGTCGTTGTATGGCTACACCTTC
CDR3 protein: CAVRDRGSLYGYTF

V gene: TRBV5-1
clone size: .
J gene: TRBJ2-3
D gene: .
CDR3 DNA: TGCGCCAGCAACACAAAAACGGTGGGAGGAGGAGATACGCAGTATTTT
CDR3 protein: CASNTKTVGGGDTQYF

V gene: TRBV7-2
clone size: .
J gene: TRBJ2-5
D gene: .
CDR3 DNA: TGTGCCAGCAGCAGGGGGGGAGGAGGAGAGACCCAGTACTTC
CDR3 protein: CASSRGGGGETQYF

V gene: TRBV28
clone size: .
J gene: TRBJ2-2
D gene: TRBD2
CDR3 DNA: TGTGCCAGCAGTGGGGGACTACACACCGGGGAGCTGTTTTTT
CDR3 protein: CASSGGLHTGELFF

V gene: TRBV30
clone size: .
J gene: TRBJ1-2
D gene: .
CDR3 DNA: TGTGCCAGCCGGGCCCCGGGGGGCTATGGCTACACCTTC
CDR3 protein: CASRAPGGYGYTF

V gene: TRBV4-1
clone size: .
J gene: TRBJ1-4
D gene: TRBD1
CDR3 DNA: TGCGCCAGCAGCCTATCAACAGGGGGCCTCACAACTAATGAAAAACTGTTTTTT
CDR3 protein: CASSLSTGGLTTNEKLFF

V gene: TRBV2
clone size: .
J gene: TRBJ1-1
D gene: .
CDR3 DNA: TGTGCCAGCAGTGAAATTTTGCGGGGGCGAAGGACTGAAGCTTTCTTT
CDR3 protein: CASSEILRGRRTEAFF

V gene: TRBV10-3
clone size: .
J gene: TRBJ1-1
D gene: .
CDR3 DNA: TGTGCCATCAGTGAAGTAGCGAACACTGAAGCTTTCTTT
CDR3 protein: CAISEVANTEAFF

V gene: TRBV28
clone size: .
J gene: TRBJ1-2
D gene: .
CDR3 DNA: TGTGCCAGCAGTTTACCCCCCTATGTCGAGGGCTACACCTTC
CDR3 protein: CASSLPPYVEGYTF

V gene: TRBV28
clone size: .
J gene: TRBJ2-7
D gene: TRBD1
CDR3 DNA: TGTGCCAGCAGTTTCCCCTTAATCCCGGGACAGACCTCCTACGAGCAGTACTTC
CDR3 protein: CASSFPLIPGQTSYEQYF

V gene: TRBV9
clone size: .
J gene: TRBJ1-3
D gene: .
CDR3 DNA: TGTGCCAGCAGCGTACGCGCAGGGAGGAACGCTGGAAACACCATATATTTT
CDR3 protein: CASSVRAGRNAGNTIYF

V gene: TRBV27
clone size: once
J gene: TRBJ2-7
D gene: .
CDR3 DNA: TGTGCCAGCAGTTTAGGGCCAACCCCCTACGAGCAGTACTTC
CDR3 protein: CASSLGPTPYEQYF

V gene: TRBV18
clone size: .
J gene: TRBJ2-3
D gene: .
CDR3 DNA: TGTGCCAGCTCCCGGGGGAGCGGCATGGGGACAGATACGCAGTATTTT
CDR3 protein: CASSRGSGMGTDTQYF